This is a list of T cell receptor beta chains from one sample in a study of cytomegalovirus exposure and HLA in healthy donors. TCRdb's copy holds only in-frame clones and misses some; the assay was immunoSEQ multiplex PCR. This sample carries 190,000 or so clones, around 83% of them seen once, and the ten largest clones take 1.6%. Sequences were obtained from PBMCs. All receptors derive from a man aged 50-60 years in good health and CMV-seronegative. Both conserved end residues are part of each CDR3. The D gene is left open where the match is weak. A clone size is listed for some rows: how often the clone was seen (once, few, many), or a class if it is expanded.

16	TRBV5-1	TRBJ1-2	-	-	TGCGCCAGCAGCCAGGGACATGTGGCACGGGACTATGGCTACACCTTC	CASSQGHVARDYGYTF
15	TRBV4-1	TRBJ1-2	-	-	TGCGCCAGCAGCCAAGATCTAGGCAGGGACTATGGCTACACCTTC	CASSQDLGRDYGYTF
16	TRBV5-1	TRBJ2-1	once	-	TGCGCCAGCAGCTTGGGAGCGGGCCTCCGGATGGATGAGCAGTTCTTC	CASSLGAGLRMDEQFF
15	TRBV18	TRBJ1-1	-	TRBD1	TGTGCCAGCTCACCGCCGACAGGGGGAAACACTGAAGCTTTCTTT	CASSPPTGGNTEAFF
14	TRBV28	TRBJ2-7	-	TRBD2	TGTGCCAGCAGTTTAGCGGGAGGGCACTACGAGCAGTACTTC	CASSLAGGHYEQYF
15	TRBV14	TRBJ1-5	-	-	TGTGCCAGCAGCCAAGGGGGCCAGGGAAATCAGCCCCAGCATTTT	CASSQGGQGNQPQHF
15	TRBV6-5	TRBJ2-7	-	TRBD2	TGTGCCAGCAGTTACTCAGCGGGGGGGCTCCACGAGCAGTACTTC	CASSYSAGGLHEQYF
15	TRBV6-5	TRBJ2-7	-	TRBD2	TGTGCCAGCAGTTATCAGGGGACTAGGATCCACGAGCAGTACTTC	CASSYQGTRIHEQYF
12	TRBV5-6	TRBJ1-1	few	-	TGTGCCAGCAGCTACGGGGGCACTGAAGCTTTCTTT	CASSYGGTEAFF
16	TRBV7-9	TRBJ2-7	-	TRBD2	TGTGCCAGCAGCGGGCGACTAGCGGGAGGCCCTTACGAGCAGTACTTC	CASSGRLAGGPYEQYF
18	TRBV2	TRBJ2-3	-	TRBD2	TGTGCCAGCAGTCGACTAGCAAGGGTCCCGAGTAGAACAGATACGCAGTATTTT	CASSRLARVPSRTDTQYF
18	TRBV28	TRBJ2-3	few	TRBD2	TGTGCCAGCAGACGGGTCGGACTAGCGGCAAGCAGCACAGATACGCAGTATTTT	CASRRVGLAASSTDTQYF
16	TRBV25-1	TRBJ1-2	few	-	TGTGCCAGCAGTGAATATAACCCAGGCCCCTCCTATGGCTACACCTTC	CASSEYNPGPSYGYTF
16	TRBV28	TRBJ2-7	-	TRBD2	TGTGCCAGCAGCCCCCCGCTAGCGGTTATCTCCTACGAGCAGTACTTC	CASSPPLAVISYEQYF
15	TRBV5-1	TRBJ1-2	-	-	TGCGCCAGCAGCTCCGAGGGCTCACAGGGATTTGGCTACACCTTC	CASSSEGSQGFGYTF
12	TRBV7-9	TRBJ1-5	once	-	TGTTCCAGCACCAATAGCAATCAGCCCCAGCATTTT	CSSTNSNQPQHF
18	TRBV2	TRBJ2-6	once	-	TGTGCCAGCCTCGCCGGGGGTTCCCCTTCCTCTGGGGCCAACGTCCTGACTTTC	CASLAGGSPSSGANVLTF
15	TRBV9	TRBJ1-1	-	-	TGTGCCAGCAGCGGGCGGGGGACACCCAACACTGAAGCTTTCTTT	CASSGRGTPNTEAFF
14	TRBV6-5	TRBJ2-7	-	-	TGTGCCAGCCGTGGGGAGCAAAGATTCTACGAGCAGTACTTC	CASRGEQRFYEQYF
16	TRBV7-6	TRBJ2-1	-	TRBD2	TGTGCCAGCAGCTTAGATCGCGGGGGTTGGGGGAATGAGCAGTTCTTC	CASSLDRGGWGNEQFF
15	TRBV2	TRBJ2-1	once	TRBD2	TGTGCCAGCAGAGCGGGACTAGCGGGAGGCAATGAGCAGTTCTTC	CASRAGLAGGNEQFF
16	TRBV7-2	TRBJ2-2	-	TRBD1	TGTGCCAGCAGCTCGAGGGAGACAGGGTTACGCGGGGAGCTGTTTTTT	CASSSRETGLRGELFF
20	TRBV2	TRBJ2-2	-	TRBD2	TGTGCCAGCAGGTCGGAGCGGGGGCCCCGAAAAATCGCGAACACCGGGGAGCTGTTTTTT	CASRSERGPRKIANTGELFF
15	TRBV5-5	TRBJ1-1	-	TRBD1	TGTGCCAGCAGCTTGTTGGGACAGGGCGACACTGAAGCTTTCTTT	CASSLLGQGDTEAFF
13	TRBV7-9	TRBJ1-2	-	-	TGTGCCAGCAGACGACAGGACGACTATGGCTACACCTTC	CASRRQDDYGYTF
18	TRBV7-9	TRBJ2-4	-	TRBD2	TGTGCCAGCAGCCCGGGGACTAGCGGGGGACAAGCCAAAAACATTCAGTACTTC	CASSPGTSGGQAKNIQYF
14	TRBV4-2	TRBJ2-7	-	TRBD1	TGTGCCAGCAGCCGAGCCGACAGGGGCTACGAGCAGTACTTC	CASSRADRGYEQYF
13	TRBV27	TRBJ2-7	-	-	TGTGCCAGCAGTTCAAGGACAACGTACGAGCAGTACTTC	CASSSRTTYEQYF
15	TRBV19	TRBJ1-4	-	TRBD1	TGTGCCAGTCGCAAGCGGGGGACAGAGAATGAAAAACTGTTTTTT	CASRKRGTENEKLFF
14	TRBV30	TRBJ1-1	few	TRBD1	TGTGCCTGGAGTGTAGAAGACAGGGTCACTGAAGCTTTCTTT	CAWSVEDRVTEAFF
14	TRBV7-3	TRBJ2-1	once	-	TGTGCCAGCAGCCCGGGACACTTATACAATGAGCAGTTCTTC	CASSPGHLYNEQFF
16	TRBV30	TRBJ1-2	-	-	TGTGCCTGGGAGGGGAAGTTTGGGGGGACGAACTATGGCTACACCTTC	CAWEGKFGGTNYGYTF
13	TRBV11-2	TRBJ1-2	-	-	TGTGCCAGCAGCCGGGGTTACGGCTATGGCTACACCTTC	CASSRGYGYGYTF
16	TRBV11-3	TRBJ2-1	-	TRBD2	TGTGCCAGCAGCCCTCAGGGCGGGGGGGCCTTAGGCGAGCAGTTCTTC	CASSPQGGGALGEQFF
15	TRBV6-6	TRBJ2-1	-	TRBD2	TGTGCCAGCAGTTATGGGACTAGCGGGACGAGTGAGCAGTTCTTC	CASSYGTSGTSEQFF
16	TRBV29-1	TRBJ2-6	-	-	TGCAGCGTTGGGCAGGCATTGGGGAGTGGGGCCAACGTCCTGACTTTC	CSVGQALGSGANVLTF
18	TRBV9	TRBJ1-1	-	-	TGTGCCAGCAGCGTAGGGGTTGGAGGAGGTCCGACGCAGGCTGAAGCTTTCTTT	CASSVGVGGGPTQAEAFF
13	TRBV7-7	TRBJ2-5	-	-	TGTGCTAGCAGCTCTGACTCTCTTGAGACCCAGTACTTC	CASSSDSLETQYF
16	TRBV4-3	TRBJ2-5	-	-	TGCGCCAGCAGCCAAGATATCCCCACATCCCAAGAGACCCAGTACTTC	CASSQDIPTSQETQYF
16	TRBV4-2	TRBJ2-2	-	-	TGTGCCAGCAGCCAAGAGCGGGGGCGTGACACCGGGGAGCTGTTTTTT	CASSQERGRDTGELFF
13	TRBV7-9	TRBJ2-7	-	-	TGTGCCAGCAGCTTAAGCGGGCTACGAGAGCAGTACTTC	CASSLSGLREQYF
15	TRBV5-1	TRBJ2-1	-	TRBD2	TGCGCCAGCAGTGCGGGACTAGCGGGAGTAAGGGAGCAGTTCTTC	CASSAGLAGVREQFF
14	TRBV27	TRBJ2-7	-	-	TGTGCCAGCAGTTTTAAGGGGGATTCCTACGAGCAGTACTTC	CASSFKGDSYEQYF
15	TRBV9	TRBJ2-1	-	TRBD2	TGTGCCAGCAGCGTAGCTATACGGGGGAGGGAGGAGCAGTTCTTC	CASSVAIRGREEQFF
15	TRBV28	TRBJ1-4	-	-	TGTGCCAGCAGCTCCCCAAATGAGGGAGGTGAAAAACTGTTTTTT	CASSSPNEGGEKLFF
11	TRBV6-6	TRBJ2-3	-	-	TGTGCCAGCAGCCGGGGAGATACGCAGTATTTT	CASSRGDTQYF
17	TRBV7-6	TRBJ2-2	few	TRBD2	TGTGCCAGCACCAAGCCTAGCGGGAGTTTAAACACCGGGGAGCTGTTTTTT	CASTKPSGSLNTGELFF
16	TRBV19	TRBJ2-2	-	TRBD2	TGTGCCAGTAGTACGGCGGGGGGGCTTCGAGGCGGGGAGCTGTTTTTT	CASSTAGGLRGGELFF
17	TRBV19	TRBJ1-2	-	TRBD1	TGTGCCAGTAGTATAGGGGGCGGGACAGGGATGCGTGATGGCTACACCTTC	CASSIGGGTGMRDGYTF
15	TRBV5-1	TRBJ2-5	-	TRBD1	TGCGCCAGCAGCCCTTACGGGGACAGCCAAGAGACCCAGTACTTC	CASSPYGDSQETQYF
16	TRBV11-2	TRBJ2-1	-	TRBD1	TGTGCCAGCAGCTTACCGGGACAGGGGGCGAGAAATGAGCAGTTCTTC	CASSLPGQGARNEQFF
15	TRBV7-2	TRBJ1-5	-	-	TGTGCCAGCAGCTTAGCGGGCCCCATCGGGGAGGCCCAGCATTTT	CASSLAGPIGEAQHF
16	TRBV5-6	TRBJ1-3	-	-	TGTGCCAGCAGCCAGAATACAGGGCTCTCTGGAAACACCATATATTTT	CASSQNTGLSGNTIYF
15	TRBV28	TRBJ1-5	few	-	TGTGCCATCGGCCCAGGGCCCGTGAGCAATCAGCCCCAGCATTTT	CAIGPGPVSNQPQHF
14	TRBV7-3	TRBJ2-1	once	TRBD2	TGTGCCAGCAGCTTAACGAGGACTAGCAATGAGCAGTTCTTC	CASSLTRTSNEQFF